Listed below are T cell receptor beta chains from one sample, sequenced in a study of blood T cells in healthy people across ages. In TCRdb, the 5' RACE reads were re-called with MiXCR into one record per CDR3 protein. The sample includes roughly 800,000 distinct CDR3 sequences, about 36% seen only once; the top ten take 13%. What was sequenced was blood. The receptors come from a man between 18 and 29 years old in good health. Both conserved end residues are part of each CDR3. Fields, in order: clone size, D gene, J gene, V gene, CDR3 protein, CDR3 DNA. D genes are given only for firm matches. Size tells how often a clone was seen (once, few, many) or the class of an expanded clone, and some rows leave it out.

many | - | TRBJ2-7 | TRBV20-1 | CSARGSASTYEQYF | TGCAGTGCTAGAGGTAGCGCATCAACCTACGAGCAGTACTTC
many | - | TRBJ1-5 | TRBV6-5 | CASRTTGRNQPQHF | TGTGCCAGCCGAACCACAGGGAGGAATCAGCCCCAGCATTTT
- | TRBD1 | TRBJ1-5 | TRBV2 | CACSSDRGDNQPQHF | TGTGCCTGCAGTTCCGACAGGGGGGATAATCAGCCCCAGCATTTT
- | - | TRBJ2-4 | TRBV6-2/TRBV6-3 | CASSSQRAKNIQYF | TGTGCCAGCAGTTCTCAACGAGCCAAAAACATTCAGTACTTC
- | - | TRBJ2-3 | TRBV2 | CASSDYWNPDTQYF | TGTGCCAGCAGTGATTATTGGAACCCAGATACGCAGTATTTT
once | - | TRBJ1-1 | TRBV7-2 | CASSSTTGRNTEAFF | TGTGCCAGCAGCTCAACCACGGGCAGAAACACTGAAGCTTTCTTT
- | - | TRBJ2-5 | TRBV4-2 | CASSPTAAQETQYF | TGTGCCAGCAGCCCGACCGCTGCCCAAGAGACCCAGTACTTC
many | - | TRBJ2-4 | TRBV20-1 | CSASGNIQYF | TGCAGTGCTAGTGGAAACATTCAGTACTTC
- | - | TRBJ2-2 | TRBV12-3/TRBV12-4 | CASREVNTGELFF | TGTGCCAGCAGGGAGGTTAACACCGGGGAGCTGTTTTTT
many | - | TRBJ2-1 | TRBV12-3/TRBV12-4 | CASSYSAEQFF | TGTGCCAGCAGTTATTCGGCCGAGCAGTTCTTC
many | TRBD1 | TRBJ2-1 | TRBV7-2 | CASSPRDRVRLSYNEQFF | TGTGCCAGCAGCCCGAGGGACAGGGTGAGACTCTCCTACAATGAGCAGTTCTTC
few | - | TRBJ1-4 | TRBV7-2 | CASSRVKEEKLFF | TGTGCCAGCAGCCGGGTGAAGGAGGAAAAACTGTTTTTT
- | - | TRBJ2-7 | TRBV24-1 | CAARAPASYEQYF | TGTGCCGCCAGGGCACCGGCAAGCTACGAGCAGTACTTC
- | - | TRBJ2-7 | TRBV15 | CATSREDEQYF | TGTGCCACCAGCAGAGAGGATGAGCAGTACTTC
- | - | TRBJ2-1 | TRBV7-6 | CASSPARARLGWVSVYNEQFF | TGTGCCAGCAGCCCCGCCCGCGCGAGGTTAGGATGGGTCTCTGTTTACAATGAGCAGTTCTTC
- | TRBD2 | TRBJ2-7 | TRBV20-1 | CSARDPSGDSYEQYF | TGCAGTGCTAGAGACCCCAGCGGGGACTCCTACGAGCAGTACTTC